A selection of T cell receptor beta chains follows, all from one sample in a study of OX40 agonist ivuxolimab in advanced cancers. Libraries were prepared by immunoSEQ multiplex PCR; TCRdb keeps only in-frame clonotypes and omits some of them. Found here are around 67,000 clones, less than 90% of them singletons; the top ten hold around 0.93%. The material was CD4+ or CD8+ T cells sorted from blood, obtained in a trial of the OX40 agonist ivuxolimab. Source of these receptors: an adult with an advanced solid tumor such as melanoma, head and neck, liver or kidney cancer. Each CDR3 is given with its conserved first and last residue. The D gene is left open where the match is weak. Clone size is not always given. Where it is, it says once, few, many or a class for expanded clones.

clone size,J gene,D gene,CDR3 length,V gene,CDR3 protein,CDR3 DNA
-,TRBJ2-5,TRBD2,14,TRBV7-7,CASSLAGVQETQYF,TGTGCTAGCAGCTTAGCGGGGGTCCAAGAGACCCAGTACTTC
-,TRBJ1-1,-,15,TRBV6-1,CASRGPRGEVTEAFF,TGTGCCAGCAGGGGCCCCCGGGGGGAGGTCACTGAAGCTTTCTTT
-,TRBJ2-2,-,11,TRBV28,CASSLHGELFF,TGTGCCAGCAGTCTCCACGGGGAGCTGTTTTTT
-,TRBJ2-5,-,14,TRBV14,CASSRSIASETQYF,TGTGCCAGCAGCCGGTCCATTGCCTCGGAGACCCAGTACTTC
-,TRBJ2-5,-,15,TRBV10-3,CAISDQGGGQETQYF,TGTGCCATCAGTGACCAGGGGGGGGGCCAGGAGACCCAGTACTTC
-,TRBJ2-5,-,14,TRBV7-9,CASSLAEYQETQYF,TGTGCCAGCAGCTTAGCGGAGTACCAAGAGACCCAGTACTTC
few,TRBJ1-1,-,9,TRBV7-7,CASRTWAFF,TGTGCTAGCAGGACGTGGGCTTTCTTT
-,TRBJ1-2,-,14,TRBV28,CASSPYPVLNGYTF,TGTGCCAGCAGTCCGTATCCCGTCCTGAATGGCTACACCTTC
few,TRBJ1-2,TRBD1,16,TRBV7-2,CASSLNHQGGHYGYTF,TGTGCCAGCAGCTTAAATCATCAGGGGGGACACTATGGCTACACCTTC
-,TRBJ2-7,-,12,TRBV7-8,CASSRLLGEQYF,TGTGCCAGCAGCCGCCTTCTAGGGGAGCAGTACTTC
-,TRBJ1-2,-,11,TRBV20-1,CSASQLSGYTF,TGCAGTGCTAGTCAGCTCAGTGGCTACACCTTC